These 9 T cell receptor beta chains came from one sample sequenced in a study of blood T cell repertoires in COVID-19. Method: immunoSEQ multiplex PCR; TCRdb's copy keeps in-frame clones and lacks some. Among fewer than 85,000 clones listed, about 74% were seen once. The sequenced sample was peripheral blood. The receptors were gathered from a human donor with acute or convalescent COVID-19. The donor label of this sample is uncertain.

The V gene is TRBV29-1, the J gene TRBJ2-5; D is perhaps TRBD2 (5 bases). This CDR3 has 12 residues. Looked up from germline, CDR1 is SQVTM and CDR2 is ANQGSEA. V lost 7 bases and J 2 bases, leaving 11 bases between the germline ends. The CDR3 region is CSAASLQETQYF. The CDR3 DNA follows: TGCAGCGCTGCTAGCTTACAAGAGACCCAGTACTTC. The full variable domain, with the rest looked up from reference TRBV29-1 and TRBJ2-5, is SAVISQKPSRDICQRGTSLTIQCQVDSQVTMMFWYRQQPGQSLTLIATANQGSEATYESGFVIDKFPISRPNLTFSTLTVSNMSPEDSSIYLCSAASLQETQYFGPGTRLLVL.

The chain joins TRBV30 to TRBJ2-7; perhaps TRBD1 as D (6 bases). Trimming removed 4 bases from V and 2 bases from J, with 18 bases in between. In germline, CDR1 is GTSNPN, CDR2 SVGIG (reference sequence). The CDR3 is 15 amino acids. The CDR3 coding sequence is TGTGCCTGGATCCCCCGGACAGACGGGACCTACGAGCAGTACTTC. This encodes CAWIPRTDGTYEQYF.

This clone was observed a few times. This chain joins TRBV5-4 and TRBJ2-5; perhaps TRBD2 as D (6 bases). The CDR3 is 15 amino acids. The V end lost 9 bases, the J end lost 9 bases, and 27 bases lay between the germline ends. CDR1 SGHNT and CDR2 YYREEE come from the germline V gene (reference sequence). CDR3 region: CATQKVRGGSESQYF. CDR3 nucleotides: TGTGCCACCCAGAAGGTGCGGGGCGGATCCGAGTCCCAGTACTTC.

The gene calls are TRBV6-5 and TRBJ2-7; D possibly corresponds to TRBD2 (6 bases). The CDR3 covers 13 residues. Trimming stripped 5 bases from V and 2 bases from J, with 10 bases between. CDR1 and CDR2 (germline): MNHEY, SVGAGI. The chain's CDR3 is CASSRGIAYEQYV. In DNA form, the CDR3 reads TGTGCCAGCAGTCGGGGGATTGCCTACGAGCAGTACGTC.

The chain joins TRBV9 to TRBJ1-3, with 11 bases identical to TRBD1. V was clipped by 2 bases and J by 12 bases; unmatched bases: 10. This CDR3 has 15 amino acids. From germline, CDR1 is SGDLS and CDR2 YYNGEE. The CDR3 loop reads CASSVRPDRGQSIYF. The CDR3 coding sequence is TGTGCCAGCAGCGTTCGCCCGGACAGGGGGCAGAGCATATATTTT.

J is TRBJ2-7 and V is TRBV27; a weak D match, TRBD1 (6 bases). This CDR3 spans 15 amino acids. In germline, CDR1 is MNHEY, CDR2 SMNVEV (reference sequence). Trimming left V 2 bases short and J 4 bases short, with 15 bases between. The CDR3 sequence is CASSLEGRGGYEQYV. The DNA of the CDR3 is TGTGCCAGCAGTTTAGAGGGCAGGGGCGGGTACGAGCAGTACGTC.

This clone showed up just a few times. The gene calls are TRBV4-1 and TRBJ2-4; TRBD1 might be the D (6 bases). V lost 1 base and J lost 5, with 12 bases in between. The CDR3 extends over 15 amino acids. CDR1 and CDR2 from the germline V gene are MGHRA and YSYEKL. The CDR3 is CASSQALGAQNIQYF. DNA of the CDR3: TGCGCCAGCAGCCAAGCCCTGGGGGCCCAAAACATTCAGTACTTC.

The sample holds a few counts of this clone. The V and J genes are TRBV6-2 or TRBV6-3 and TRBJ2-5; possible D gene TRBD1, 5 bases. Germline assignment: CDR1 MNHEY and CDR2 SVGEGT. V lost 2 bases and J 2 bases, leaving 12 bases between the germline ends. The CDR3 is 15 residues long. The CDR3 DNA follows: TGTGCCAGCAGTTACCAACAGGTGGGGCAAGAGACCCAGTACTTC. It yields the protein CASSYQQVGQETQYF.

This chain links TRBV28 with TRBJ2-1; 9 bases map to TRBD2. Germline V lookup: CDR1 MDHEN, CDR2 SYDVKM. The CDR3 contains 17 residues. V lost 6 bases, J lost 0 bases, and 9 bases stayed unmatched. This CDR3 is CASSLSSGSGSYNEQFF. CDR3 DNA sequence: TGTGCCAGCAGCCTGAGTAGCGGGAGTGGCTCCTACAATGAGCAGTTCTTC.